This T cell receptor (beta chain) appears in the sequencing data of a study of shared clonotypes between healthy human individuals. Overall study results and limits: Blood was the sole source, and tissue repertoires probably differ. Represented diversity, genetic and exposure-history alike, was limited by few donors.

HIV-negative, healthy adults without recent acute infections or vaccinations were the donors. This clone was seen a few times. Its target is not known. In the original workflow: Filtering differed, since immunoSEQ gave only junction sequences and no quality scores. The method was immunoSEQ multiplex PCR; TCRdb's version includes in-frame clones alone and lacks a portion of them. From that table come the V and J calls and clone size; the DNA was used to work out D and trimming. The table includes around 510,000 clones, roughly 79% detected once. The CDR3 loop spans 14 amino acids. V was shortened by 4 bases and J by 3 bases, with 11 bases between the two germline ends. Germline values: CDR1 SGHRS, CDR2 YFSETQ.

This clonotype was obtained from a woman in her 40s in good health. Some clones in this sample may be carry-over from other donors' samples. The V and J genes are TRBV5-1 and TRBJ1-3; D is unresolved. The specimen was PBMCs. The CDR3 nucleotides are TGCGCCAGCAGCATTGCGACCGGTGGAAACACCATATATTTT. It codes for CASSIATGGNTIYF. The full variable domain, rest sourced from reference TRBV5-1 and TRBJ1-3, is KAGVTQTPRYLIKTRGQQVTLSCSPISGHRSVSWYQQTPGQGLQFLFEYFSETQRNKGNFPGRFSGRQFSNSRSEMNVSTLELGDSALYLCASSIATGGNTIYFGEGSWLTVV.